The 9 T cell receptor beta chains listed next were all sequenced from one sample in a study of CD8+CD57+ T cells in acquired aplastic anemia. Sequencing was done on patients that had shown CD8+CD57+ cell expansion by flow cytometry. Profiling that covered TCR beta VDJ and CDR3 relied on genomic DNA as its template. Each CDR3 protein gets one entry after TCRdb re-called the reads with MiXCR. The sample includes fewer than 200,000 distinct CDR3 sequences, 71% of them seen just once. The sample comprised sorted CD4+, CD8+, or CD8+CD57+ T cells (not recorded which) from PBMCs. Every receptor here comes from a human donor with aplastic anemia.

The chain uses TRBV10-3 and TRBJ1-6; D uncertain. This CDR3 is 16 amino acids long. The germline V and J ends were trimmed by 4 bases and 0 bases, with 10 bases remaining between them. Germline V gene sequence: CDR1 ENHRY, CDR2 SYGVKD. CDR3 loop: CAISGAKPSYNSPLHF. The CDR3 nucleotides are TGTGCCATCAGTGGGGCCAAGCCCTCCTATAATTCACCCCTCCACTTT.

This chain joins TRBV2 and TRBJ1-1; TRBD1 might be the D (5 bases). This CDR3 comprises 15 residues. Germline CDR1 and CDR2: SNHLY and FYNNEI. Deletions cut 1 base from V and 4 bases from J, with 13 bases between. This CDR3 is CASSEVRSGSTEAFF. The DNA of the CDR3 is TGTGCCAGCAGTGAAGTTCGGTCAGGGTCCACTGAAGCTTTCTTT.

This clonotype was picked up many times. The chain recombines TRBV24-1 with TRBJ2-7; no clear D. The ends were cut back, 0 bases at V and 5 bases at J, with 10 bases in the middle. Germline V lookup: CDR1 KGHDR, CDR2 SFDVKD. The CDR3 length is 14 residues. In DNA, the CDR3 is TGTGCCACCAGTGATTTGACCAGGCCTAACGAGCAGTACTTC. It specifies CATSDLTRPNEQYF.

This clonotype has only a few counts. The chain joins TRBV29-1 to TRBJ1-1; no reliable D call. Between the trimmed V and J ends, which lost 6 bases and 0 bases, there was a span of 11 bases. The germline V gene has CDR1 SQVTM and CDR2 ANQGSEA. This CDR3 spans 13 amino acids. The CDR3 is CSVTQSMNTEAFF. CDR3 bases: TGCAGCGTCACACAGTCCATGAACACTGAAGCTTTCTTT.

The chain recombines TRBV24-1 with TRBJ2-1; maybe TRBD1 (6 bases). Germline V lookup: CDR1 KGHDR, CDR2 SFDVKD. The CDR3 loop spans 13 amino acids. V was pared by 5 bases and J by 6 bases, with 10 bases between. CDR3 in DNA: TGTGCCACCAGTGGAACAGGGTTCAATGAGCAGTTCTTC. It yields the protein CATSGTGFNEQFF.

In this sample, this clonotype turned up once. This chain connects TRBV10-3 to TRBJ1-2; TRBD1 is a possible D gene (6 bases). The CDR3 runs 13 residues. Germline V CDR1 and CDR2: ENHRY, SYGVKD. V was clipped by 2 bases and J by 7 bases, with 11 bases between them. CDR3 sequence (DNA): TGTGCCATCAGTGAGGAGGACAGTAGTGGCTACACCTTC. As protein: CAISEEDSSGYTF.

The V and J genes are TRBV27 and TRBJ1-6; the D gene is possibly TRBD1 (6 bases). Germline values: CDR1 MNHEY, CDR2 SMNVEV (reference sequence). The CDR3 has 12 amino acids. V gave up 6 bases and J gave up 9 bases, with 9 bases separating them. This chain's CDR3 is CASRDSFSPLHF. For the CDR3, the DNA is TGTGCCAGCAGGGACAGTTTTTCACCCCTCCACTTT.

This clonotype came up once. The V and J genes are TRBV7-9 and TRBJ1-1; D is unresolved. Germline assignment: CDR1 SEHNR and CDR2 FQNEAQ (reference sequence). Trimming pared 2 bases from V and 3 bases from J, leaving 13 bases between. The CDR3 has 15 residues. The DNA of the CDR3 is TGTGCCAGCAGCTTAAATGCAGGAAGGGACACTGAAGCTTTCTTT. It is translated as CASSLNAGRDTEAFF. Using reference TRBV7-9 and TRBJ1-1 for the parts outside the CDR3, the full variable domain is DTGVSQNPRHKITKRGQNVTFRCDPISEHNRLYWYRQTLGQGPEFLTYFQNEAQLEKSRLLSDRFSAERPKGSFSTLEIQRTEQGDSAMYLCASSLNAGRDTEAFFGQGTRLTVV.

The CDR3 region is CASRRTTNSPLHF. The DNA for the CDR3 is TGTGCCAGCAGACGAACCACAAATTCACCCCTCCACTTT. This sequence joins TRBV12-3 or TRBV12-4 and TRBJ1-6; no firm D call. The V end lost 6 bases, the J end lost 7 bases, and 10 bases lay between the germline ends. CDR3 length equals 13 residues.